This T cell receptor beta chain was obtained from a study of shared clonotypes between healthy human individuals. This CDR3 region has 15 residues. The V gene lost 3 bases and the J gene lost 0 bases, with 11 bases spanning the gap. Germline-derived CDR1 and CDR2 are SGHAT and FQNNGV. The unsorted PBMC replicate PCRs were performed with 300 ng DNA, 32,000 or so T cell genomes. Clones were sequenced by immunoSEQ multiplex PCR, and TCRdb holds only the in-frame ones, with some missing. The repertoire has some 480,000 clones, 65% to 80% of them found once; the top ten carry less than 15%. This chain connects TRBV11-2 to TRBJ1-1; a possible D gene is TRBD1 (6 bases). The receptor was derived from a woman aged 35 to 49 in good health. Some clones in this sample may be carry-over from other donors' samples. The specimen was PBMCs. This CDR3 reads CASSFDRFMNTEAFF. The CDR3 region has the DNA TGTGCCAGCAGCTTCGACAGGTTCATGAACACTGAAGCTTTCTTT.